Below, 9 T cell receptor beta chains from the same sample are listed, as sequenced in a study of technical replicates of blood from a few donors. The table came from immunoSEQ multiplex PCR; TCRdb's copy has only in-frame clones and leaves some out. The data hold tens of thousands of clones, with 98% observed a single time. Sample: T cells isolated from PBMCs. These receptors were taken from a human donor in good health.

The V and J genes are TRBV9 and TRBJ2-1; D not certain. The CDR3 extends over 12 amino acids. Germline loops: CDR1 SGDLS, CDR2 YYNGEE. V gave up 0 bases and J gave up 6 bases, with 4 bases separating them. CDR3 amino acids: CASSVDGNEQFF. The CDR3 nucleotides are TGTGCCAGCAGCGTAGACGGCAATGAGCAGTTCTTC.

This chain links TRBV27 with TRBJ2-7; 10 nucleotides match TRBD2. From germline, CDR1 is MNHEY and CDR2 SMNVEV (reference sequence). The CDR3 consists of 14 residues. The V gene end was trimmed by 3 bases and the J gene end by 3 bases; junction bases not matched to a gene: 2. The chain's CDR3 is CASSFSGRYYEQYF. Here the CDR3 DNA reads TGTGCCAGCAGTTTTAGCGGGAGGTACTACGAGCAGTACTTC.

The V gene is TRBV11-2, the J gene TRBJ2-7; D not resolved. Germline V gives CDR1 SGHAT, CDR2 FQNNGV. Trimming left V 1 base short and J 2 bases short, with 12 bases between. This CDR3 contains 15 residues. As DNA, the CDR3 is TGTGCCAGCAGCTTAGCTAGACTCAGTGCCTACGAGCAGTACTTC. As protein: CASSLARLSAYEQYF.

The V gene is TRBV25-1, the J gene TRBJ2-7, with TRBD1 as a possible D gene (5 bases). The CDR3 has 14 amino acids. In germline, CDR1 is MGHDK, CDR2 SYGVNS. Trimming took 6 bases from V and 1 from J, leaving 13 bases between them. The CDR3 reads CASSETATSYEQYF. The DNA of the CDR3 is TGTGCCAGCAGCGAGACAGCTACTTCCTACGAGCAGTACTTC.

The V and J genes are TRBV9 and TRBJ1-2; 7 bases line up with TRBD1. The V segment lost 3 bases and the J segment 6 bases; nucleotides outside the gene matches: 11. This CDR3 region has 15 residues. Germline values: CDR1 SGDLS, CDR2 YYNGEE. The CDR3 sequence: CASSEDRLLGNGYTF. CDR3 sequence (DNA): TGTGCCAGCAGCGAGGACAGGTTATTGGGAAATGGCTACACCTTC.

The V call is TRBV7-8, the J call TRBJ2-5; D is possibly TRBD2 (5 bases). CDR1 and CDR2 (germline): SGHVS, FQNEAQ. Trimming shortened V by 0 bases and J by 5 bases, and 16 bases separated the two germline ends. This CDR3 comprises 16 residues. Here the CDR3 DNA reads TGTGCCAGCAGCTTAGCTACTCCCCCCAAGCGGGAGACCCAGTACTTC. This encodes CASSLATPPKRETQYF.

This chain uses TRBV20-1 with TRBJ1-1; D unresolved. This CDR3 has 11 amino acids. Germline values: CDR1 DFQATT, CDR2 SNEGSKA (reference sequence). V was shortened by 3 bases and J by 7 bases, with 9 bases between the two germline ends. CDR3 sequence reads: CSARGVSEAFF. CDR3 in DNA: TGCAGTGCTAGGGGAGTGAGTGAAGCTTTCTTT.

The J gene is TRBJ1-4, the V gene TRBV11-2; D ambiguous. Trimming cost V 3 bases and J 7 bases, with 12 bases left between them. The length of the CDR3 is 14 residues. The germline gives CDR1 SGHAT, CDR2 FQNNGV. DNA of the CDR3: TGTGCCAGCAGCTTCCAACCGGCGGGTGAAAAACTGTTTTTT. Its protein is CASSFQPAGEKLFF.

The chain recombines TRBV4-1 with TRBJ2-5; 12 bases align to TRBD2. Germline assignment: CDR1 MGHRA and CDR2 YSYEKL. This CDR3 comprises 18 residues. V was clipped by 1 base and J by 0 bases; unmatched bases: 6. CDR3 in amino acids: CASSQGGLAGGYQETQYF. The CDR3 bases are TGCGCCAGCAGCCAAGGTGGGCTAGCGGGAGGGTACCAAGAGACCCAGTACTTC.